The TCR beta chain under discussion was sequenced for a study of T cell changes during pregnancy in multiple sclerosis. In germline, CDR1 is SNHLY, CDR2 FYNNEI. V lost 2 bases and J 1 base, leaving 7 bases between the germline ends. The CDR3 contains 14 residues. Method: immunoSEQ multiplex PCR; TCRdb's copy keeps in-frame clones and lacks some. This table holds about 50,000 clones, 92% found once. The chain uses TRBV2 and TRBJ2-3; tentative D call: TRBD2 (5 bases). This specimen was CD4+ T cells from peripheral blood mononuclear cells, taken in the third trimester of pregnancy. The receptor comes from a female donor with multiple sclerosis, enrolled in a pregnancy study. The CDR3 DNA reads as TGTGCCAGCAGTGAATCGCGGGGCACAGATACGCAGTATTTT. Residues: CASSESRGTDTQYF.